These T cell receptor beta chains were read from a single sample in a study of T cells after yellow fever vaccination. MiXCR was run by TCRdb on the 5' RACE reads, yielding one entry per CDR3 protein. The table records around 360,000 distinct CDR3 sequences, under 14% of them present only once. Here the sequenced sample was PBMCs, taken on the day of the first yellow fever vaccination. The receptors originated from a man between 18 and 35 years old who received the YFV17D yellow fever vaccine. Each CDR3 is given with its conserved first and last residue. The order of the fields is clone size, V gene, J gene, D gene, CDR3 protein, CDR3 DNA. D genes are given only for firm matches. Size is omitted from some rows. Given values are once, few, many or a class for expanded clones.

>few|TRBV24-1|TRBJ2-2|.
CATSDLQGVELFF
TGTGCCACCAGTGATTTACAGGGTGTGGAGCTGTTTTTT
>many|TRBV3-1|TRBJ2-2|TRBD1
CASSRSGTGLTGELFF
TGTGCCAGCAGCCGTTCCGGGACAGGCCTCACCGGGGAGCTGTTTTTT
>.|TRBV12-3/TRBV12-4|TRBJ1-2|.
CASSFGGQFSNYGYTF
TGTGCCAGCAGTTTCGGAGGGCAGTTCTCTAACTATGGCTACACCTTC
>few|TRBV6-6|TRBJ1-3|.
CAMGGAGNTIYF
TGTGCCATGGGAGGGGCTGGAAACACCATATATTTT
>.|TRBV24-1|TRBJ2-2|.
CATSDHDRTGELFF
TGTGCCACCAGTGACCACGACAGGACCGGGGAGCTGTTTTTT
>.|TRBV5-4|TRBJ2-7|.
CASSLMGGGYEQYF
TGTGCCAGCAGCTTGATGGGGGGCGGCTACGAGCAGTACTTC
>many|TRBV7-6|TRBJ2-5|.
CASSLGWFHGETQYF
TGTGCCAGCAGCTTAGGTTGGTTCCACGGGGAGACCCAGTACTTC
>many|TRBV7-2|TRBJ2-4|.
CASSRGDIQYF
TGTGCCAGCAGCAGGGGGGACATTCAGTACTTC
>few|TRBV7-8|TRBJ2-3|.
CASSSPRLDTQYF
TGTGCCAGCAGCTCGCCGCGACTAGATACGCAGTATTTT
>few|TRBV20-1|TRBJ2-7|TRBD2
CSAPPAEAGGPNSYEQYF
TGCAGTGCCCCTCCGGCGGAGGCGGGGGGGCCGAATTCGTACGAGCAGTACTTC
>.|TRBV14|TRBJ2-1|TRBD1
CASSQRPGTGGNEQFF
TGTGCCAGCAGCCAAAGACCCGGGACAGGGGGTAATGAGCAGTTCTTC
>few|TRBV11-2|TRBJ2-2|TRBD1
CASSLRDDRGPAGELFF
TGTGCCAGCAGCCTGCGGGACGACAGGGGGCCAGCCGGGGAGCTGTTTTTT
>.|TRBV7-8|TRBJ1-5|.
CASSLVTGVFNQPQHF
TGTGCCAGCAGCTTAGTTACGGGGGTATTCAATCAGCCCCAGCATTTT
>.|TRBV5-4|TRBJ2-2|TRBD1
CASSFDREHTGELFF
TGTGCCAGCAGCTTTGACAGGGAACACACCGGGGAGCTGTTTTTT
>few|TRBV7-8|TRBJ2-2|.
CASTPPTGELFF
TGTGCCAGCACCCCTCCCACCGGGGAGCTGTTTTTT
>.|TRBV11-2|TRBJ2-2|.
CASRPQPGELFF
TGTGCCAGCAGGCCGCAACCCGGGGAGCTGTTTTTT
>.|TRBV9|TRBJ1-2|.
CASSVVAGAGYTF
TGTGCCAGCAGCGTAGTGGCAGGGGCCGGCTACACCTTC
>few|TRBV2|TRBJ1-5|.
CASSEQGYPPQHF
TGTGCCAGCAGTGAACAGGGATATCCGCCCCAGCATTTT
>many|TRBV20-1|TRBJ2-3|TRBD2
CSAWAWTSGGTDTQYF
TGCAGTGCTTGGGCCTGGACTAGCGGAGGCACAGATACGCAGTATTTT
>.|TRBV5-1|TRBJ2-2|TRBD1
CASSLGQGPGAGELFF
TGCGCCAGCAGCTTGGGACAGGGTCCCGGCGCCGGGGAGCTGTTTTTT
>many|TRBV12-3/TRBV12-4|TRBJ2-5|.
CASSVPGTPETQYF
TGTGCCAGCAGCGTGCCTGGGACTCCGGAGACCCAGTACTTC
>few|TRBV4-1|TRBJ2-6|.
CASSQEASGANVLTF
TGCGCCAGCAGCCAAGAGGCATCTGGGGCCAACGTCCTGACTTTC
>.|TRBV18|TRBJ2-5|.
CASSPIQGQETQYF
TGTGCCAGCTCACCAATCCAGGGCCAAGAGACCCAGTACTTC
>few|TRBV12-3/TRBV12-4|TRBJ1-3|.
CASSLAFGNTIYF
TGTGCCAGCAGTTTGGCCTTCGGAAACACCATATATTTT
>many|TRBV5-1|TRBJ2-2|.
CASSLADMGRRNTGELFF
TGCGCCAGCAGCTTGGCCGATATGGGACGGAGAAACACCGGGGAGCTGTTTTTT
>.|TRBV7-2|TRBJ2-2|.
CASARTGGNTGELFF
TGTGCCAGCGCCCGTACTGGCGGGAACACCGGGGAGCTGTTTTTT
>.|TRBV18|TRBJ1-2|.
CASSPPETRVSYGYTF
TGTGCCAGCTCACCACCGGAGACACGGGTATCCTATGGCTACACCTTC
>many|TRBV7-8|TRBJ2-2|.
CASSHWVGELFF
TGTGCCAGCAGTCACTGGGTCGGGGAGCTGTTTTTT
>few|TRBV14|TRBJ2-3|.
CASSASQYTQYF
TGTGCCAGCAGCGCCTCTCAATACACGCAGTATTTT
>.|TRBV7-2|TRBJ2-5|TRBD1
CASSIQGQGAWETQYF
TGTGCCAGCAGCATACAGGGACAGGGGGCATGGGAGACCCAGTACTTC
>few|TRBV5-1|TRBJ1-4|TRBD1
CASSTRTGLYEKLFF
TGCGCCAGCAGCACCCGGACAGGGTTATATGAAAAACTGTTTTTT
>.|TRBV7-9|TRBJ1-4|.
CASSPGTGATNEKLFF
TGTGCCAGCAGCCCGGGGACGGGGGCAACTAATGAAAAACTGTTTTTT
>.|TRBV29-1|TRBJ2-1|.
CSVERVRVNEQFF
TGCAGCGTTGAAAGGGTGCGAGTCAATGAGCAGTTCTTC
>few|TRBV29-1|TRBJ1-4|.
CSVALPGRNEKLFF
TGCAGCGTTGCGCTGCCAGGACGAAATGAAAAACTGTTTTTT
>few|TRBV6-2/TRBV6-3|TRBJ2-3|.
CASSNRLGSTDTQYF
TGTGCCAGCAGTAACCGACTAGGTAGCACAGATACGCAGTATTTT
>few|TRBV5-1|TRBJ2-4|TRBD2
CASSVRTSGTKNIQYF
TGCGCCAGCAGCGTGAGAACTAGCGGTACCAAAAACATTCAGTACTTC
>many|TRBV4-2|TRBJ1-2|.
CASSQERDGNYGYTF
TGTGCCAGCAGCCAAGAGAGGGACGGTAACTATGGCTACACCTTC
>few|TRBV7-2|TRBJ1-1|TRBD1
CASSPQGQINTEAFF
TGTGCCAGCAGCCCACAGGGACAGATTAACACTGAAGCTTTCTTT
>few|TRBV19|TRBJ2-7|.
CASSIEGSYEQYF
TGTGCCAGTAGTATCGAGGGATCCTACGAGCAGTACTTC
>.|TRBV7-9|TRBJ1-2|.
CASSQAGGADGYTF
TGTGCCAGCAGCCAAGCGGGGGGGGCTGATGGCTACACCTTC
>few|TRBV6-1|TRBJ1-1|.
CASSQPGLGLNTEAFF
TGTGCCAGCAGTCAACCGGGACTAGGCCTGAACACTGAAGCTTTCTTT
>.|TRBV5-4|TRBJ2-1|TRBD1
CASSFRDRVDNEQFF
TGTGCCAGCAGCTTCCGGGACAGGGTGGACAATGAGCAGTTCTTC
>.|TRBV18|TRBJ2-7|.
CASSLGGASNYEQYF
TGTGCCAGCTCCCTAGGGGGGGCGTCTAATTACGAGCAGTACTTC
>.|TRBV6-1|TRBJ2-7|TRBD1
CASSSRQGPYEQYF
TGTGCCAGCAGCTCGAGACAGGGTCCCTACGAGCAGTACTTC
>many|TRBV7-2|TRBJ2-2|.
CASSLRTENTGELFF
TGTGCCAGCAGCTTACGGACAGAAAACACCGGGGAGCTGTTTTTT
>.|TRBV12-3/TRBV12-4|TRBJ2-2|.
CASTKGTGELFF
TGTGCCAGCACCAAGGGTACCGGGGAGCTGTTTTTT
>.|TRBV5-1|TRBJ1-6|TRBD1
CASRGIQGNSPLHF
TGCGCCAGCCGGGGGATACAGGGGAATTCACCCCTCCACTTT
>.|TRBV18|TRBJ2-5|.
CASSPDQQETQYF
TGTGCCAGCTCACCCGACCAGCAAGAGACCCAGTACTTC
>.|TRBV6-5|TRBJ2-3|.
CASSYSSLQDNRADTQYF
TGTGCCAGCAGTTACTCTTCCCTCCAGGACAATCGAGCAGATACGCAGTATTTT
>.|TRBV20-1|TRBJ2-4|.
CSAEETGLKNIQYF
TGCAGTGCAGAGGAAACGGGGCTCAAAAACATTCAGTACTTC
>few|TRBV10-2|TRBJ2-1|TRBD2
CASRERGEAYNEQFF
TGCGCCAGCAGAGAGCGGGGAGAAGCCTACAATGAGCAGTTCTTC
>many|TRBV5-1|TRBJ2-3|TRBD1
CASSLMDRGTDTQYF
TGCGCCAGCAGCTTGATGGACAGGGGAACAGATACGCAGTATTTT
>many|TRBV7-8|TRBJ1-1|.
CASSLYQHAEAFF
TGTGCCAGCAGCCTTTACCAGCACGCTGAAGCTTTCTTT
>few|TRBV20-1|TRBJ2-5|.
CSASKGGGGRETQYF
TGCAGTGCTTCAAAGGGGGGAGGAGGCCGAGAGACCCAGTACTTC
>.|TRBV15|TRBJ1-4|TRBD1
CATQRQGATNEKLFF
TGTGCCACACAGAGACAGGGGGCAACTAATGAAAAACTGTTTTTT